This record covers a single T cell receptor beta chain. Its antigen is unidentified. This CDR3 comprises 14 residues. Trimming removed 2 bases from V and 1 base from J, with 3 bases in between. CDR1 and CDR2 from the germline V gene are MNHEY and SMNVEV (reference sequence). PCR amplification relied on 60 Vbeta primers (plus 13 Jbeta primers). This table comes from immunoSEQ multiplex PCR, and its TCRdb copy is limited to in-frame clones, with some not included. The sample comprises some 67,000 clones, 80% to 90% of which are singletons, and roughly 2.9% rests with the top ten. The data originate from a study of cytomegalovirus exposure and HLA in healthy donors. Study-level findings and limits: HLA allele associations emerged for about 18,000 TCR beta sequences in a later analysis, at 0.05 false discovery rate.

The sequence was collected from a woman aged 30 to 39 in good health and CMV-seronegative. The chain joins TRBV27 to TRBJ2-6; D is ambiguous. Sequencing input: PBMCs. CDR3 in amino acids: CASSLTSGANVLTF. Written as DNA, the CDR3 is TGTGCCAGCAGTTTAACTTCTGGGGCCAACGTCCTGACTTTC.